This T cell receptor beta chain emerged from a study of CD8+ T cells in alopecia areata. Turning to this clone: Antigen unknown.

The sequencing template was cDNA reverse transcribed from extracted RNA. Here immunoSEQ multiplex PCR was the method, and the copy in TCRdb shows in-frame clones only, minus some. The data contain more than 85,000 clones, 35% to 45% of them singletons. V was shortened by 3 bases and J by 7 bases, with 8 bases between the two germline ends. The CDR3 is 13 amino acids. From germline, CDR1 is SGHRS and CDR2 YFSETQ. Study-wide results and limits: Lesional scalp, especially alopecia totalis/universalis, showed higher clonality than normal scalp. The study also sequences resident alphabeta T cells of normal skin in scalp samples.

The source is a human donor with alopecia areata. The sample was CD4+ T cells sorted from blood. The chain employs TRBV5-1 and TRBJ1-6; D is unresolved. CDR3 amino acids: CASSWEGNSPLHF. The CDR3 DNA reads TGCGCCAGCAGCTGGGAAGGGAATTCACCCCTCCACTTT.